This T cell receptor beta chain was captured by sequencing in a study of cytomegalovirus exposure and HLA in healthy donors. Study outcomes and limitations: Using a false discovery rate of 0.05, a later analysis showed that 16,951 TCR beta sequences were associated with HLA alleles. Testing in vitro showed three CMV-associated chains specific for CMV antigens. One later analysis reportedly identified an Asian-associated ancestry cluster that showed fewer N-insertions than the roughly 620-donor mean.

Trimming removed 4 bases from V and 7 bases from J; junction bases left unmatched: 7. Germline CDR1 reads SNHLY; CDR2 reads FYNNEI. The CDR3 loop spans 15 amino acids. On this clone: Antigen unknown.

Amplification used 60 Vbeta primers and 13 Jbeta primers. The method was immunoSEQ multiplex PCR; TCRdb's version includes in-frame clones alone and lacks a portion of them. The repertoire holds 200,000 to 250,000 clones, with around four fifths as singletons. This chain uses TRBV2 with TRBJ2-1; 10 nucleotides align to TRBD2. This clonotype was obtained from a boy aged 2 to 10 in good health and CMV-seronegative. Input material: PBMCs. CDR3 sequence (DNA): TGTGCCAGCAGTGGGCTAGCGGGAGTAACTAATGAGCAGTTCTTC. Amino acid sequence: CASSGLAGVTNEQFF.